The source of this T cell receptor beta chain is a study of beta chain features in type 1 diabetes. Per germline, CDR1 MNHEY and CDR2 SVGAGI. This CDR3 spans 13 amino acids. Trimming took off 2 bases at V and 5 bases at J, with 7 bases between the two ends. This clone turned up a few times. Expressed TCRB transcripts were sequenced, since all the RNA that had been isolated was reverse transcribed. Libraries were prepared by immunoSEQ multiplex PCR; TCRdb keeps only in-frame clonotypes and omits some of them. The table records over 700,000 clones, 17% of them present only once. Without exception, sorted populations had purity beyond 98%.

This chain uses TRBV6-5 with TRBJ1-5; D not resolved. The sequenced sample was naive CD4+ T cells from blood. The origin of this receptor is a woman under 30 in good health. Here the CDR3 reads CASSYRAYQPQHF. In DNA, the CDR3 is TGTGCCAGCAGTTACAGGGCCTATCAGCCCCAGCATTTT.